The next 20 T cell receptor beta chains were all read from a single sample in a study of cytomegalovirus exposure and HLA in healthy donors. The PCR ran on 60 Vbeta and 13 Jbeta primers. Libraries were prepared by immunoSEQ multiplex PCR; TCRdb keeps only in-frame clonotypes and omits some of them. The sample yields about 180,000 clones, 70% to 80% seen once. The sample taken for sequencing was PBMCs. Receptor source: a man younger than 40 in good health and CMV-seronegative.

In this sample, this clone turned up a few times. The CDR3 region is CASSWNRGYEQYF. The CDR3 nucleotides are TGTGCCAGCAGCTGGAACAGGGGTTACGAGCAGTACTTC. This chain connects TRBV7-6 to TRBJ2-7; 7 nucleotides agree with TRBD1. This CDR3 region has 13 residues. Losses at the gene ends were 4 bases for V and 4 bases for J; bases not matched to a gene: 4. Germline V gives CDR1 SGHVS, CDR2 FNYEAQ.

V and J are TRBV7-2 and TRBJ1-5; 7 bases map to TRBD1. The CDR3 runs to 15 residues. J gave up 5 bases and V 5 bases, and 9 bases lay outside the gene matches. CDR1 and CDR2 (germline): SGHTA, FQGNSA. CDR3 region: CASSLETGTYQPQHF. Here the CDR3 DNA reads TGTGCCAGCAGCCTGGAGACAGGGACTTATCAGCCCCAGCATTTT.

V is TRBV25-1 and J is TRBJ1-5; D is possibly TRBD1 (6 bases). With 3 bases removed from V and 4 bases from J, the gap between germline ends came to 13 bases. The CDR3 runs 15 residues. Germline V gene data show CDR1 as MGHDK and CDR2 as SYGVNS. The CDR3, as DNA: TGTGCCAGCAGTGAGTCGGGGGGGCTGAATCAGCCCCAGCATTTT. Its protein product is CASSESGGLNQPQHF. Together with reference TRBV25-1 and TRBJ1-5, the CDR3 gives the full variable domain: EADIYQTPRYLVIGTGKKITLECSQTMGHDKMYWYQQDPGMELHLIHYSYGVNSTEKGDLSSESTVSRIRTEHFPLTLESARPSHTSQYLCASSESGGLNQPQHFGDGTRLSIL.

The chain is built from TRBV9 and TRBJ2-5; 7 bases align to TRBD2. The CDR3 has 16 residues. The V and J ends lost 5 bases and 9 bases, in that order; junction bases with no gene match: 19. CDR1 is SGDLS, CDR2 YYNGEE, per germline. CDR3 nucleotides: TGTGCCAGCAGGTGGTCAAGCGGGATCTTTGGCGGGTCCCAGTACTTC. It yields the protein CASRWSSGIFGGSQYF.

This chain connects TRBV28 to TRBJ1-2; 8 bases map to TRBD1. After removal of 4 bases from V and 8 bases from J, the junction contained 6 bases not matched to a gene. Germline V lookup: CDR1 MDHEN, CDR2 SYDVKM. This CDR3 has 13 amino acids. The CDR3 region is CASSSRGRRGYTF. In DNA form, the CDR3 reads TGTGCCAGCAGTTCCAGGGGGCGTAGGGGCTACACCTTC.

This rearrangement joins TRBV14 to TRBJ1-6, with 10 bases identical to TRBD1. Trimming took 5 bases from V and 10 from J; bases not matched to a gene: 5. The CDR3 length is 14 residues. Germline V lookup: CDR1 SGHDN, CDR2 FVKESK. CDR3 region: CASSSTGGISPLHF. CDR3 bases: TGTGCCAGCAGCTCGACAGGGGGCATATCACCCCTCCACTTT.

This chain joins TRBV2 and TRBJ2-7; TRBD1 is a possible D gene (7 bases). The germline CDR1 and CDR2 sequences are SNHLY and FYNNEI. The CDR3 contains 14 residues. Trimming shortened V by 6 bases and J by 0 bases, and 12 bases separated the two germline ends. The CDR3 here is CASRGGQNSYEQYF. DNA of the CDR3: TGTGCCAGCAGGGGGGGACAGAACTCCTACGAGCAGTACTTC.

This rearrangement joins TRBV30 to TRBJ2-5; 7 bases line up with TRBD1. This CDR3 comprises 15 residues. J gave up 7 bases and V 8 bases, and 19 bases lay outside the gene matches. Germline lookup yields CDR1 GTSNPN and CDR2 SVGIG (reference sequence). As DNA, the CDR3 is TGTGCCCAATCATTGGGGACAGTTTCGAAAGGGACCCAGTACTTC. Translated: CAQSLGTVSKGTQYF.

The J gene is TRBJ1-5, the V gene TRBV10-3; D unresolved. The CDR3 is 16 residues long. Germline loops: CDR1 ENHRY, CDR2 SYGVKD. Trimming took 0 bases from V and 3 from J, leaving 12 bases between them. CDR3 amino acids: CAISESEGEYNQPQHF. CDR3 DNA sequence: TGTGCCATCAGTGAGTCGGAAGGAGAGTACAATCAGCCCCAGCATTTT.

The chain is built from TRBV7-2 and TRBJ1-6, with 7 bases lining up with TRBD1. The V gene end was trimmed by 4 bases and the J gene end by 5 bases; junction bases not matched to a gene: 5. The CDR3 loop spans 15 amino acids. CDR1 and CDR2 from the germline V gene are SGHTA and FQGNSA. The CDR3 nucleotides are TGTGCCAGCAGCTCAGAGACAGGGAATAATTCACCCCTCCACTTT. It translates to CASSSETGNNSPLHF.

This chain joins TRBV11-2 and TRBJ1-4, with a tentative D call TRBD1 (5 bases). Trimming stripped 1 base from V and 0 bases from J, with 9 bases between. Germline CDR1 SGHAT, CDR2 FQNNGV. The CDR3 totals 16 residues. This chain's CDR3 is CASSLVVTATNEKLFF. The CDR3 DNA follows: TGTGCCAGCAGCTTAGTTGTGACAGCAACTAATGAAAAACTGTTTTTT. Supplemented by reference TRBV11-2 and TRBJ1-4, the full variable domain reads EAGVAQSPRYKIIEKRQSVAFWCNPISGHATLYWYQQILGQGPKLLIQFQNNGVVDDSQLPKDRFSAERLKGVDSTLKIQPAKLEDSAVYLCASSLVVTATNEKLFFGSGTQLSVL.

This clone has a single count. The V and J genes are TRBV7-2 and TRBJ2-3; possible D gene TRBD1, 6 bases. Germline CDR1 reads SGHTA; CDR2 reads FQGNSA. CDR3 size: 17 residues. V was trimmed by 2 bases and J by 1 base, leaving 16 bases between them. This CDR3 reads CASSLRGWGFGTDTQYF. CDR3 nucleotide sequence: TGTGCCAGCAGCTTAAGGGGGTGGGGCTTTGGCACAGATACGCAGTATTTT.

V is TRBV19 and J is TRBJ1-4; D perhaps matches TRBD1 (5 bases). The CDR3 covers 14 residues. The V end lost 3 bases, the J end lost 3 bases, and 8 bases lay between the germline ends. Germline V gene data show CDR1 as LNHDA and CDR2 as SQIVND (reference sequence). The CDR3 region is CASSMGGANEKLFF. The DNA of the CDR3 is TGTGCCAGTAGTATGGGGGGGGCTAATGAAAAACTGTTTTTT.

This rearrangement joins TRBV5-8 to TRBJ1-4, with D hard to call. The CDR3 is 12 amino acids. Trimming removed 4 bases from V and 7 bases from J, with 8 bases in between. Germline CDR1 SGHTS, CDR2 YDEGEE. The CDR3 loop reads CASSLASEKLFF. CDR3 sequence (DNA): TGTGCCAGCAGCCTGGCGAGTGAAAAACTGTTTTTT.

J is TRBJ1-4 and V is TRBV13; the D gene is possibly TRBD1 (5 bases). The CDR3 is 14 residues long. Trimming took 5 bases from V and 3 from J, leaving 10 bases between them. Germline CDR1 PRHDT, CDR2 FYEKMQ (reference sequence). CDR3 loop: CASSQGVANEKLFF. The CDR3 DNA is TGTGCCAGCAGCCAGGGTGTAGCTAATGAAAAACTGTTTTTT.

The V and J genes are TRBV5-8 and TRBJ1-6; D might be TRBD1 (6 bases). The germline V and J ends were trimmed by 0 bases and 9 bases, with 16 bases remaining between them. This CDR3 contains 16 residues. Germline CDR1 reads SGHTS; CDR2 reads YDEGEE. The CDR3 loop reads CASSLAGGALSSPLHF. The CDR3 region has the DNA TGTGCCAGCAGCTTGGCGGGGGGCGCGTTGTCTTCACCCCTCCACTTT.

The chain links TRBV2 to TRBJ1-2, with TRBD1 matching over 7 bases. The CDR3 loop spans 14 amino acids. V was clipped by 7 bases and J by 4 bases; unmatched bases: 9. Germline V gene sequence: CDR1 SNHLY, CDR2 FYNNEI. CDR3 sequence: CASIGTAGGYGYTF. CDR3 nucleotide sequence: TGTGCCAGCATCGGGACAGCTGGAGGCTATGGCTACACCTTC.

CDR3: CASSPGTGGTGELFF. The CDR3 nucleotides are TGTGCCAGCAGCCCGGGGACAGGGGGCACCGGGGAGCTGTTTTTT. The chain links TRBV5-6 to TRBJ2-2, with 11 bases that match TRBD1. CDR1 SGHDT and CDR2 YYEEEE come from the germline V gene. Germline trimming cut 4 bases from V and 4 bases from J; bases unmatched to any gene: 3. The CDR3 extends over 15 amino acids. The full variable domain, in which reference TRBV5-6 and TRBJ2-2 provide the parts outside the CDR3, is DAGVTQSPTHLIKTRGQQVTLRCSPKSGHDTVSWYQQALGQGPQFIFQYYEEEERQRGNFPDRFSGHQFPNYSSELNVNALLLGDSALYLCASSPGTGGTGELFFGEGSRLTVL.

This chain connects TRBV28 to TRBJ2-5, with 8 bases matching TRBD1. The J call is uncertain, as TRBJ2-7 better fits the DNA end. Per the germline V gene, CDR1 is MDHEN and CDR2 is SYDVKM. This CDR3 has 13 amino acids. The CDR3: CASKRTGTYEQYF. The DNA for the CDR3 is TGTGCCAGCAAGAGGACAGGGACATACGAGCAGTACTTC.

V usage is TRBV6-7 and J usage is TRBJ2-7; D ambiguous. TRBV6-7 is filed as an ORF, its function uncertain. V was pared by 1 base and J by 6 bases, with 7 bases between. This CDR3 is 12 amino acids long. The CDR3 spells CASSYCQAEQYF. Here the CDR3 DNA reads TGTGCCAGCAGTTACTGTCAGGCCGAGCAGTACTTC.